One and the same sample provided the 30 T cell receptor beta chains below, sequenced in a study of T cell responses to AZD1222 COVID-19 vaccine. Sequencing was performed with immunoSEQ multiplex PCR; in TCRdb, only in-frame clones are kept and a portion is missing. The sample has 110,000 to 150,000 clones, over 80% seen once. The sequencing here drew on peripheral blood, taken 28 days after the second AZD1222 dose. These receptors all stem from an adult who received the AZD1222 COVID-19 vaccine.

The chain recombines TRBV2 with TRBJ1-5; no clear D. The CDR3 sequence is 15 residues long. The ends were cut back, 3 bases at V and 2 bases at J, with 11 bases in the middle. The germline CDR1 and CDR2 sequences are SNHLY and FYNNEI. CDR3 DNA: TGTGCCAGCAGTGATGGTGGCAGCGGCAATCAGCCCCAGCATTTT. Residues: CASSDGGSGNQPQHF.

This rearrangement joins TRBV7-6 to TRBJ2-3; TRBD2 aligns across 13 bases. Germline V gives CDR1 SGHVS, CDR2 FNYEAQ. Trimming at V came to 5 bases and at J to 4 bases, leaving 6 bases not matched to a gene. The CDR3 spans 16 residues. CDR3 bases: TGTGCCAGCAGCCGGACTAGCGGGAGAGGGGCAGATACGCAGTATTTT. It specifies CASSRTSGRGADTQYF.

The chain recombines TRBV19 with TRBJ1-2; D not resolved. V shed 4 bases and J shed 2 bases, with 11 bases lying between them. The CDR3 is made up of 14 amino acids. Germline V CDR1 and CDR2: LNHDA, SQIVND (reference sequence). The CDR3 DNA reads TGTGCCAGTAGTACCTCAAGTGGGAACTATGGCTACACCTTC. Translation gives CASSTSSGNYGYTF. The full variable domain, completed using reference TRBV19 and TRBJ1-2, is DGGITQSPKYLFRKEGQNVTLSCEQNLNHDAMYWYRQDPGQGLRLIYYSQIVNDFQKGDIAEGYSVSREKKESFPLTVTSAQKNPTAFYLCASSTSSGNYGYTFGSGTRLTVV.

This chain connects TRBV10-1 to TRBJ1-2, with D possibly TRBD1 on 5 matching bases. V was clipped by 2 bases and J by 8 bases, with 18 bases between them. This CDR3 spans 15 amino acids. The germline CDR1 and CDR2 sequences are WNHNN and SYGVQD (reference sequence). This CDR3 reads CASSEQTGTPAGYTF. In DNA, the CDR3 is TGCGCCAGCAGTGAGCAGACCGGGACCCCCGCCGGCTACACCTTC.

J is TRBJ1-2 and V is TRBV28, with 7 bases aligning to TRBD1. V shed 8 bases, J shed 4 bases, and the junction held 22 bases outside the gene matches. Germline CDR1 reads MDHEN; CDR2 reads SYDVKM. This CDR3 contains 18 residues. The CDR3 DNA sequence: TGTGCCAGCGGGACTTATTACGGGACAGCAGTAAACCGCTATGGCTACACCTTC. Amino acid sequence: CASGTYYGTAVNRYGYTF.

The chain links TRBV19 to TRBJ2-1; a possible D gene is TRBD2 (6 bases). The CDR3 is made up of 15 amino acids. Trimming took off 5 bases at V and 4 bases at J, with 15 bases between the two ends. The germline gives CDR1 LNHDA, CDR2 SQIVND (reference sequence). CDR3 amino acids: CASSRPGRIYNEQFF. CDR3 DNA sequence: TGTGCCAGTAGTCGCCCAGGGAGGATATACAATGAGCAGTTCTTC.

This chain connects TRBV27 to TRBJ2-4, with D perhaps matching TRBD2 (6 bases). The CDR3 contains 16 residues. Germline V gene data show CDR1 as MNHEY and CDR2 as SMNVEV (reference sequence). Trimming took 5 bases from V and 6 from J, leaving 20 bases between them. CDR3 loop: CASSPVRRDRRNIQYF. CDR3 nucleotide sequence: TGTGCCAGCAGTCCCGTTCGGAGGGACCGTAGAAACATTCAGTACTTC.

The CDR3 DNA reads TGCGCCAGCAGCTACGGGACTATCAACACTGAAGCTTTCTTT. This encodes CASSYGTINTEAFF. This rearrangement joins TRBV5-1 to TRBJ1-1; possible D gene TRBD1, 5 bases. The V gene lost 3 bases and the J gene lost 2 bases, with 11 bases spanning the gap. Germline values: CDR1 SGHRS, CDR2 YFSETQ. The CDR3 extends over 14 amino acids.

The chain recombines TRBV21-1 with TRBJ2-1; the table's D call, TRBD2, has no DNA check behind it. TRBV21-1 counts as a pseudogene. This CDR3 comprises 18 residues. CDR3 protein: CASSKARTGGFSYNEQFF. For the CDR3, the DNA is TGTGCCAGCAGCAAAGCAAGAACGGGAGGGTTCTCCTACAATGAGCAGTTCTTC.

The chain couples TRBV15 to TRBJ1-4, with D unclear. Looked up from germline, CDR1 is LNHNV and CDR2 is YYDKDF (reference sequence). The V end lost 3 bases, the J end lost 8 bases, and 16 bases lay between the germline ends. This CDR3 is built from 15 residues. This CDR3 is CATSSRVSSREKLFF. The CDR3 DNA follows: TGTGCCACCAGCAGCCGGGTCTCCTCGCGGGAAAAACTGTTTTTT.

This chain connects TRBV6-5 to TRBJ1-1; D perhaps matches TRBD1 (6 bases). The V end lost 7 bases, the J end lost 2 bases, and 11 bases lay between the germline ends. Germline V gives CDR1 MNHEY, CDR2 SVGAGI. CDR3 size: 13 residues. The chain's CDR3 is CASTRGENTEAFF. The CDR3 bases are TGTGCCAGCACAAGGGGGGAAAACACTGAAGCTTTCTTT.

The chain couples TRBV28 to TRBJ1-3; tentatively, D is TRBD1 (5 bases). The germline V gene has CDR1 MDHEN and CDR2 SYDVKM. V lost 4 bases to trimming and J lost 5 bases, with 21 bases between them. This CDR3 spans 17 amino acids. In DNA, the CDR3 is TGTGCCAGCAGTTCCCTACTGACAGCCTCGGGGAGAAACACCATATATTTT. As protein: CASSSLLTASGRNTIYF.

CDR3 coding DNA: TGTGCCAGCAGCAAAAATGGACAGGGGGCAGGGTACGAGCAGTACTTC. Translating it yields CASSKNGQGAGYEQYF. V and J are TRBV7-3 and TRBJ2-7, with 11 bases matching TRBD1. CDR3 length: 16 amino acids. Germline V gene sequence: CDR1 SGHTA, CDR2 FQGTGA. Trimming at V came to 5 bases and at J to 4 bases, leaving 10 bases not matched to a gene.

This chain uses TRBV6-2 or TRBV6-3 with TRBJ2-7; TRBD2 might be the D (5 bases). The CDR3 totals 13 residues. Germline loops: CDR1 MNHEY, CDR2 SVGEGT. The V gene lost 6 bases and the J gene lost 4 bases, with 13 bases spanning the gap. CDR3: CASSPGVGYEQYF. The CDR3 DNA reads TGTGCCAGCAGCCCCGGGGTCGGGTACGAGCAGTACTTC.

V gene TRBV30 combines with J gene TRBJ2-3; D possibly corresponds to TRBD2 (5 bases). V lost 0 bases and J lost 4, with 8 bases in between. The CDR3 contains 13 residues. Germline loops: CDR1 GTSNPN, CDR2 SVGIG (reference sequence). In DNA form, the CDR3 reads TGTGCCTGGAGTGTAGGGAGTTCAGATACGCAGTATTTT. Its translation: CAWSVGSSDTQYF.

This chain's CDR3 is CASRPGLAGAPDTQYF. The CDR3 coding sequence is TGTGCCAGCAGACCAGGACTAGCGGGAGCCCCCGATACGCAGTATTTT. This chain links TRBV5-8 with TRBJ2-3, with TRBD2 matching over 13 bases. J lost 6 bases, V lost 5 bases, and 9 bases had no gene match. Germline V gene lookup returns CDR1 SGHTS and CDR2 YDEGEE. The CDR3 is 16 residues long.

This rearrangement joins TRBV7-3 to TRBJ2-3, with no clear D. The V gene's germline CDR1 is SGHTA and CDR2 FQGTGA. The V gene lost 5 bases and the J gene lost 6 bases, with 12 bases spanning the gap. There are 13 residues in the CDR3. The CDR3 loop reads CASSPGRSDTQYF. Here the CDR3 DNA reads TGTGCCAGCAGCCCCGGGCGGAGTGATACGCAGTATTTT.

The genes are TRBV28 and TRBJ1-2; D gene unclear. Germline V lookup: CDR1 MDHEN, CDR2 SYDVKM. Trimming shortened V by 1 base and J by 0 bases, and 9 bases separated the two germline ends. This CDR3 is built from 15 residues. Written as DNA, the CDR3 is TGTGCCAGCAGTTTATCTGGTCTCGCTAACTATGGCTACACCTTC. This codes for CASSLSGLANYGYTF.

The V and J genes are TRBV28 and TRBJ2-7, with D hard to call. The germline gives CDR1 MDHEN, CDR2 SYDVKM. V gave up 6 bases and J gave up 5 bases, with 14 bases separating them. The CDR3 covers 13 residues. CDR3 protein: CASSTPGSNEQYF. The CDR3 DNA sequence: TGTGCCAGCAGCACCCCGGGTAGCAACGAGCAGTACTTC.

The CDR3: CAIRPQTGNYGYTF. CDR3 sequence (DNA): TGTGCCATCAGACCCCAGACAGGGAACTATGGCTACACCTTC. This chain joins TRBV10-3 and TRBJ1-2; 7 bases line up with TRBD1. CDR1 ENHRY and CDR2 SYGVKD come from the germline V gene. The CDR3 has 14 amino acids. The V gene end was trimmed by 6 bases and the J gene end by 2 bases; junction bases not matched to a gene: 6.

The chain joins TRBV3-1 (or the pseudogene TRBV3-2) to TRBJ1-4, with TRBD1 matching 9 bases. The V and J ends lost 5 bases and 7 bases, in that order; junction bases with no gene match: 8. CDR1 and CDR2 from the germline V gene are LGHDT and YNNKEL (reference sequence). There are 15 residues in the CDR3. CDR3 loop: CASSNTGGGSEKLFF. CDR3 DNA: TGTGCCAGCAGCAACACAGGGGGCGGGAGTGAAAAACTGTTTTTT.

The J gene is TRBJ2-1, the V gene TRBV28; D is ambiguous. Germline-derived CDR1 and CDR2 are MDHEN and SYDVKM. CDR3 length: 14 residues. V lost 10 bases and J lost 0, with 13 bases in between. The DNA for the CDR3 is TGTGCCATACTGTGGTGGAGCTCCTACAATGAGCAGTTCTTC. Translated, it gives CAILWWSSYNEQFF.

CDR3 DNA: TGCAGCGTCCGGAAACCGGGACTACGTTACAATGAGCAGTTCTTC. Protein product: CSVRKPGLRYNEQFF. The J gene is TRBJ2-1, the V gene TRBV29-1, with 7 bases fitting TRBD2. J was trimmed by 4 bases and V by 6 bases; bases with no gene match: 12. This CDR3 spans 15 amino acids. The V gene's germline CDR1 is SQVTM and CDR2 ANQGSEA.

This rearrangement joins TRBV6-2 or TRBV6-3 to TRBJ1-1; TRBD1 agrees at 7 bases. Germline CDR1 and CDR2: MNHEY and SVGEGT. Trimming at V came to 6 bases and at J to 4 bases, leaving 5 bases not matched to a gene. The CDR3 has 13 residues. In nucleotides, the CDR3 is TGTGCCAGCAGCTGGGGACAGATCACTGAAGCTTTCTTT. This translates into CASSWGQITEAFF.

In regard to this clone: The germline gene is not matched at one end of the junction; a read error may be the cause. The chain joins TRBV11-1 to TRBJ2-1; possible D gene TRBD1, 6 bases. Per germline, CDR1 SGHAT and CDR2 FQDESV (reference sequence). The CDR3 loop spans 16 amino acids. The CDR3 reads CASRLEGDTLAHEQFF. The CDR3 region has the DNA TGTGCCAGCAGGTTAGAGGGGGACACATTGGCCCATGAGCAGTTCTTC. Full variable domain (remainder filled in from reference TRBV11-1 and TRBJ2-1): EAEVAQSPRYKITEKSQAVAFWCDPISGHATLYWYRQILGQGPELLVQFQDESVVDDSQLPKDRFSAERLKGVDSTLKIQPAELGDSAMYLCASRLEGDTLAHEQFFGPGTRLTVL.

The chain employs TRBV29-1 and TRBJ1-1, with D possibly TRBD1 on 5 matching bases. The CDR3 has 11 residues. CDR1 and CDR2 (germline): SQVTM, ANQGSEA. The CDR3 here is CGYRGDTEAFF. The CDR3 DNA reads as TGCGGGTACCGGGGGGACACTGAAGCTTTCTTT.

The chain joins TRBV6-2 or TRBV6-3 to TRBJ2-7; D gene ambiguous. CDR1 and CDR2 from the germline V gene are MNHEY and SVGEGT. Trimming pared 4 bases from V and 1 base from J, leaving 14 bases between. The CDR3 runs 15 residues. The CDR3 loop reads CASSSPAYGSYEQYF. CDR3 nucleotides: TGTGCCAGCAGTTCTCCGGCCTACGGGTCCTACGAGCAGTACTTC.

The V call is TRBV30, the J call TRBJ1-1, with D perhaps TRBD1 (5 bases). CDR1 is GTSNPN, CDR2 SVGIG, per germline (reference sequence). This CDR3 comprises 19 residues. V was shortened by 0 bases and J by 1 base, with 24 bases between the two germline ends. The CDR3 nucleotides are TGTGCCTGGAGTGTACGTTCCACCCTGTCGGACAACCCGAACACTGAAGCTTTCTTT. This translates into CAWSVRSTLSDNPNTEAFF.

The CDR3 is CASSPGTPNHEQYF. The CDR3 DNA reads as TGTGCCAGCAGTCCCGGGACGCCGAACCACGAGCAGTACTTC. This chain joins TRBV28 and TRBJ2-7; perhaps D is TRBD1 or TRBD2 (5 bases each). This CDR3 spans 14 amino acids. V lost 5 bases, J lost 5 bases, and 16 bases lay in between. Germline assignment: CDR1 MDHEN and CDR2 SYDVKM.

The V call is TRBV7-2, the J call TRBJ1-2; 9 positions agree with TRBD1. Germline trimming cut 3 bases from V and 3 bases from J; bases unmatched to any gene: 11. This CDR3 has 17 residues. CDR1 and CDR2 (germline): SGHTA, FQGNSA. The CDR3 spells CASSLRVTRDRDYGYTF. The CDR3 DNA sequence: TGTGCCAGCAGCTTGAGAGTTACTCGGGACAGGGACTATGGCTACACCTTC.